Listed here is a single TCR beta chain. Assay used: immunoSEQ multiplex PCR; TCRdb lists only in-frame clones, some missing. The sample gives 94,000 or so clones, 84% of which show up once; 5.8% is in the top ten. This record belongs to a study of OX40 agonist ivuxolimab in advanced cancers. Germline V gene data show CDR1 as LNHDA and CDR2 as SQIVND (reference sequence). The CDR3 is 16 residues long. The junction had 13 bases not matched to a gene; V was cut back by 5 bases and J by 10 bases. The V and J genes are TRBV19 and TRBJ1-6, with 8 bases identical to TRBD1. The sample in question was CD4+ or CD8+ T cells sorted from blood, obtained in a trial of the OX40 agonist ivuxolimab. The sequence was collected from an adult with an advanced solid tumor such as melanoma, head and neck, liver or kidney cancer. The CDR3 DNA reads TGTGCCAGTAGTGAAGGACAGGGTCGGACTTCATCACCCCTCCACTTT. Residues: CASSEGQGRTSSPLHF.